This T cell receptor beta chain was profiled in a study of cytomegalovirus exposure and HLA in healthy donors. Primers: 60 Vbeta forward and 13 Jbeta reverse. Clones were read by immunoSEQ multiplex PCR, and TCRdb kept only the in-frame ones, dropping some. The data show tens of thousands of clones, approximately 70% seen once. The V gene lost 1 base and the J gene lost 6 bases, with 16 bases spanning the gap. Germline-derived CDR1 and CDR2 are LNHDA and SQIVND (reference sequence). The CDR3 spans 15 residues. Overall study findings and caveats: Highest at DRB1 and lowest at HLA-C, TCR association rates differed among HLA loci in a later analysis.

Note on this clone: The antigen is unknown.

The receptor's source is a man aged 45-60 years in good health and CMV-seronegative. The sequenced material came from PBMCs. The rearrangement links TRBV19 to TRBJ2-7; perhaps TRBD2 as D (5 bases). The CDR3 sequence is CASSIGRRRFGEQYF. Written as DNA, the CDR3 is TGTGCCAGTAGTATAGGGCGGAGGAGGTTCGGCGAGCAGTACTTC.